These 16 T cell receptor beta chains were all obtained from the same sample, sequenced in a study of Ad26.COV2.S vaccination and SARS-CoV-2 variants (dated by TCRdb to about 2021). Sample treatment or condition, as interpreted from the label and publication: 15 to 20 received Ad26.COV2.S at low or high dose, single or two shots; roughly five received placebo; per-sample allocation not given. For vaccine and placebo recipients, the sequenced repertoires came from samples collected on day 63 after the first injection. Preparation of the library involved the immunoSEQ multiplex PCR assay. TCRdb mirrors the immuneACCESS table, restricted to in-frame sequences. Some clones are absent from its copies; in checked studies, under half trace to an unresolved V gene, and the reason for the others is unknown. The sample table shows about 480,000 clones, and roughly 85% are seen once. The top ten hold roughly 13% of the sample.

The specimen comprised peripheral blood, sampled in a trial of Ad26.COV2.S vaccine versus placebo. The source of these receptors is a person aged 18 to 65 who received the Ad26.COV2.S COVID-19 vaccine or a placebo.

This chain uses TRBV4-1 with TRBJ2-5; tentative D call: TRBD2 (6 bases). In germline, CDR1 is MGHRA, CDR2 YSYEKL. The germline V and J ends were trimmed by 1 base and 6 bases, with 12 bases remaining between them. The CDR3 is 14 residues long. The CDR3 reads CASSQVQGGKTQYF. CDR3 coding DNA: TGCGCCAGCAGCCAAGTTCAGGGCGGGAAGACCCAGTACTTC.

The chain employs TRBV7-3 and TRBJ2-5; D ambiguous. CDR1 is SGHTA, CDR2 FQGTGA, per germline. Trimming removed 5 bases from V and 4 bases from J, with 5 bases in between. The length of the CDR3 is 11 residues. Here the CDR3 reads CASSNGETQYF. In DNA, the CDR3 is TGTGCCAGCAGCAACGGAGAGACCCAGTACTTC.

The rearrangement uses TRBV4-2 and TRBJ1-1; D is undetermined. The CDR3 covers 13 residues. Germline lookup yields CDR1 LGHNA and CDR2 YNFKEQ. Trimming shortened V by 0 bases and J by 5 bases, and 7 bases separated the two germline ends. CDR3 sequence: CASSQEPTTEAFF. The CDR3 DNA is TGTGCCAGCAGCCAAGAGCCTACAACTGAAGCTTTCTTT.

About this clone itself: Without the conserved terminal phenylalanine or tryptophan, this CDR3 likely stems from a read error. The DNA is left out, because the CDR3 cannot be placed on it with certainty; the CDR3 is given as TCRdb lists it. The chain combines TRBV24-1 with TRBJ2-7; the tabulated D call, TRBD1, remains unverified against the DNA. Germline V gives CDR1 KGHDR, CDR2 SFDVKD. The CDR3 has 11 amino acids, counting both end residues. CDR3 loop: CATSLQGPNWR.

This clone occurred once. The chain couples TRBV5-1 to TRBJ2-2; maybe TRBD2 (5 bases). Germline loops: CDR1 SGHRS, CDR2 YFSETQ. Trimming stripped 1 base from V and 6 bases from J, with 10 bases between. The CDR3 is made up of 14 amino acids. The CDR3 bases are TGCGCCAGCAGCTTGCATTGGGGAGCCGGGGAGCTGTTTTTT. Its protein is CASSLHWGAGELFF.

This chain joins TRBV2 and TRBJ2-1; D not resolved. This CDR3 spans 12 amino acids. V lost 6 bases and J 7 bases, leaving 10 bases between the germline ends. Per the germline V gene, CDR1 is SNHLY and CDR2 is FYNNEI. Here the CDR3 DNA reads TGTGCCAGCAGGCATGATCGAAATGAGCAGTTCTTC. It encodes CASRHDRNEQFF.

This chain connects TRBV4-3 to TRBJ2-2; 9 bases agree with TRBD2. The CDR3 is 16 residues long. The V gene's germline CDR1 is LGHNA and CDR2 YSLEER. V trimming: 1 base; J trimming: 2 bases; junction bases outside the gene matches: 2. The CDR3 DNA sequence: TGCGCCAGCAGCCAAGTCCTAGCGGGAAACACCGGGGAGCTGTTTTTT. Its protein product is CASSQVLAGNTGELFF.

The chain has TRBV28 and TRBJ2-3; 7 nucleotides line up with TRBD2. In germline, CDR1 is MDHEN, CDR2 SYDVKM. V dropped 5 bases and J dropped 0; count of bases not matched to a gene: 8. The CDR3 contains 16 residues. The CDR3 nucleotides are TGTGCCAGCAGTCCCACCCTTAGCGGGAGCACAGATACGCAGTATTTT. It translates to CASSPTLSGSTDTQYF.

This clone showed up just a few times. The chain carries TRBV19 and TRBJ2-7, with D perhaps matching TRBD2 (6 bases). Germline assignment: CDR1 LNHDA and CDR2 SQIVND (reference sequence). Trimming pared 2 bases from V and 4 bases from J, leaving 12 bases between. This CDR3 has 14 amino acids. CDR3 in DNA: TGTGCCAGTAGTATAATCGGGGGAGGTTACGAGCAGTACTTC. Its protein is CASSIIGGGYEQYF.

The V call is TRBV3-1 (or the pseudogene TRBV3-2), the J call TRBJ1-4, with D tentatively TRBD1 (5 bases). The V and J ends lost 0 bases and 2 bases respectively, with 7 bases between them. Per the germline V gene, CDR1 is LGHDT and CDR2 is YNNKEL (reference sequence). The CDR3 runs to 15 residues. As DNA, the CDR3 is TGTGCCAGCAGCCAAGATGGGGGGACTAATGAAAAACTGTTTTTT. The encoded protein is CASSQDGGTNEKLFF.

The V gene is TRBV7-2, the J gene TRBJ2-5; D is perhaps TRBD2 (7 bases). In germline, CDR1 is SGHTA, CDR2 FQGNSA. The CDR3 is 15 residues long. Between the trimmed V and J ends, which lost 8 bases and 4 bases, there was a span of 20 bases. CDR3: CASSPGGGGGETQYF. CDR3 in DNA: TGTGCCAGCTCCCCAGGCGGGGGCGGAGGAGAGACCCAGTACTTC.

The gene calls are TRBV19 and TRBJ1-1; D is unclear. The V and J ends lost 4 bases and 2 bases respectively, with 8 bases between them. This CDR3 contains 13 residues. Germline CDR1 is LNHDA and CDR2 is SQIVND (reference sequence). The CDR3 bases are TGTGCCAGTAGTACAAGGGCCAACACTGAAGCTTTCTTT. It encodes CASSTRANTEAFF.

This chain joins TRBV5-5 and TRBJ2-7; tentatively, D is TRBD1 (5 bases). This CDR3 is built from 16 residues. Germline V CDR1 and CDR2: SGHKS, YYEKEE (reference sequence). V was shortened by 4 bases and J by 2 bases, with 19 bases between the two germline ends. The CDR3: CASSLRQGPSTYEQYF. As DNA, the CDR3 is TGTGCCAGCAGCCTACGCCAGGGTCCAAGTACCTACGAGCAGTACTTC.

The V and J genes are TRBV5-4 and TRBJ1-1; 11 nucleotides line up with TRBD1. With V trimmed by 4 bases and J by 1 base, 9 bases remained unmatched. CDR3 length equals 17 residues. The germline V gene has CDR1 SGHNT and CDR2 YYREEE (reference sequence). CDR3 sequence: CASSPWGTGGRNTEAFF. Written as DNA, the CDR3 is TGTGCCAGCAGCCCCTGGGGGACAGGGGGGAGGAACACTGAAGCTTTCTTT.

This rearrangement joins TRBV9 to TRBJ2-1; 8 bases line up with TRBD2. Per germline, CDR1 SGDLS and CDR2 YYNGEE. The V segment lost 0 bases and the J segment 1 base; nucleotides outside the gene matches: 3. There are 16 residues in the CDR3. The CDR3 region has the DNA TGTGCCAGCAGCGTAGATAGCGGGGAGTCCTACAATGAGCAGTTCTTC. It codes for CASSVDSGESYNEQFF. The whole variable domain, remainder taken from reference TRBV9 and TRBJ2-1, is DSGVTQTPKHLITATGQRVTLRCSPRSGDLSVYWYQQSLDQGLQFLIQYYNGEERAKGNILERFSAQQFPDLHSELNLSSLELGDSALYFCASSVDSGESYNEQFFGPGTRLTVL.

The gene calls are TRBV7-3 and TRBJ2-1, with 14 bases aligning to TRBD2. The CDR3 loop spans 15 amino acids. V lost 4 bases and J lost 6; bases outside the gene matches: 2. Germline values: CDR1 SGHTA, CDR2 FQGTGA. The CDR3 loop is CASSSTSGRANEQFF. CDR3 sequence (DNA): TGTGCCAGCAGCTCGACTAGCGGGAGGGCCAATGAGCAGTTCTTC.